This passage covers 16 T cell receptor beta chains from one sample sequenced in a study of PD-1 blockade in classical Hodgkin lymphoma. Stated time point: cycle 4 day 1 (C4D1), after more than 5 weeks of nivolumab. Relapse after autologous stem cell transplantation occurred in every patient, and brentuximab vedotin exposure varied. The protocol was immunoSEQ multiplex PCR, while the TCRdb copy is restricted to in-frame clones and leaves out a portion. The data show tens of thousands of clones, around 90% seen once. Material: peripheral blood mononuclear cells (PBMCs), obtained before the fourth cycle of nivolumab. Receptor source: a human donor with classical Hodgkin lymphoma.

The chain employs TRBV27 and TRBJ2-7; 7 bases agree with TRBD1. Trimming took 6 bases from V and 2 from J; bases not matched to a gene: 7. There are 14 residues in the CDR3. Germline V lookup: CDR1 MNHEY, CDR2 SMNVEV (reference sequence). The CDR3 loop is CASSPGTAPYEQYF. The CDR3 bases are TGTGCCAGCAGCCCCGGGACAGCCCCCTACGAGCAGTACTTC.

This rearrangement joins TRBV12-5 to TRBJ1-2, with no clear D. The germline V and J ends were trimmed by 5 bases and 6 bases, with 19 bases remaining between them. The CDR3 loop spans 15 amino acids. Germline V gives CDR1 LGHNT, CDR2 FRNRAP. The DNA for the CDR3 is TGTGCTAGTGGTCCCGAGTCGGAAGGAGGAGATGGCTACACCTTC. Translated: CASGPESEGGDGYTF.

The chain has TRBV5-1 and TRBJ2-5; maybe TRBD2 (5 bases). V gave up 4 bases and J gave up 2 bases, with 12 bases separating them. The CDR3 is made up of 14 amino acids. CDR1 is SGHRS, CDR2 YFSETQ, per germline. The CDR3 DNA follows: TGCGCCAGCAGCCTAATATCGGGGCAAGAGACCCAGTACTTC. This codes for CASSLISGQETQYF. Together with reference TRBV5-1 and TRBJ2-5, the CDR3 gives the full variable domain: KAGVTQTPRYLIKTRGQQVTLSCSPISGHRSVSWYQQTPGQGLQFLFEYFSETQRNKGNFPGRFSGRQFSNSRSEMNVSTLELGDSALYLCASSLISGQETQYFGPGTRLLVL.

This clone has a single count. CDR3 DNA: TGTGCCAGCAGCGTTTATAACTGGGACCCTGGAAACACCATATATTTT. Protein product: CASSVYNWDPGNTIYF. This chain uses TRBV9 with TRBJ1-3; D may be TRBD1 (5 bases). This CDR3 has 16 residues. V was shortened by 2 bases and J by 2 bases, with 14 bases between the two germline ends. The germline CDR1 and CDR2 sequences are SGDLS and YYNGEE.

The chain uses TRBV19 and TRBJ1-5, with unresolved D. This CDR3 spans 16 amino acids. V was cut by 3 bases and J by 4 bases, with 16 bases left in between. Germline V gene sequence: CDR1 LNHDA, CDR2 SQIVND (reference sequence). CDR3 nucleotides: TGTGCCAGTAGTATTGCCCCTATCGCCCCAAATCAGCCCCAGCATTTT. Protein product: CASSIAPIAPNQPQHF.

This rearrangement joins TRBV2 to TRBJ2-1; no firm D call. There are 12 residues in the CDR3. The ends were cut back, 6 bases at V and 5 bases at J, with 8 bases in the middle. Germline V gives CDR1 SNHLY, CDR2 FYNNEI. CDR3 loop: CASRDDDNEQFF. The DNA of the CDR3 is TGTGCCAGCAGGGACGACGACAATGAGCAGTTCTTC.

V and J are TRBV6-5 and TRBJ2-5, with 7 bases aligning to TRBD2. V gave up 6 bases and J gave up 2 bases; unmatched junction bases: 9. CDR3 length: 15 residues. Germline V lookup: CDR1 MNHEY, CDR2 SVGAGI. This CDR3 is CASRFARGVQETQYF. CDR3 DNA: TGTGCCAGCAGATTCGCACGGGGGGTGCAAGAGACCCAGTACTTC.

The gene calls are TRBV7-9 and TRBJ1-1; 8 bases are shared with TRBD1. The CDR3 runs to 15 residues. Germline CDR1 and CDR2: SEHNR and FQNEAQ (reference sequence). V was pared by 0 bases and J by 5 bases, with 5 bases of the junction left unmatched. In DNA, the CDR3 is TGTGCCAGCAGCTTAGCTCAGGGGGCGCGAACTGAAGCTTTCTTT. Amino acids: CASSLAQGARTEAFF.

The CDR3 nucleotides read TGTGCCAGCAGTTTACGGGGTAGGGATGAGCAGTTCTTC. Translating it yields CASSLRGRDEQFF. J is TRBJ2-1 and V is TRBV27, with D possibly matching TRBD2 (5 bases). Looked up from germline, CDR1 is MNHEY and CDR2 is SMNVEV (reference sequence). The ends were cut back, 2 bases at V and 8 bases at J, with 10 bases in the middle. The CDR3 totals 13 residues.

This chain links TRBV10-1 with TRBJ2-2, with D perhaps TRBD1 (6 bases). The CDR3 totals 13 residues. Between the trimmed V and J ends, which lost 5 bases and 6 bases, there was a span of 10 bases. Germline assignment: CDR1 WNHNN and CDR2 SYGVQD (reference sequence). This chain's CDR3 is CASSPTGSGELFF. In DNA form, the CDR3 reads TGCGCCAGCAGTCCAACAGGGTCCGGGGAGCTGTTTTTT.

The chain employs TRBV14 and TRBJ1-1, with unresolved D. This CDR3 has 13 residues. Trimming took off 6 bases at V and 1 base at J, with 9 bases between the two ends. Germline CDR1 reads SGHDN; CDR2 reads FVKESK. The CDR3 loop is CASRPDGNTEAFF. The CDR3 nucleotides are TGTGCCAGCAGACCAGACGGGAACACTGAAGCTTTCTTT. Drawing the rest from reference TRBV14 and TRBJ1-1, the complete variable domain is EAGVTQFPSHSVIEKGQTVTLRCDPISGHDNLYWYRRVMGKEIKFLLHFVKESKQDESGMPNNRFLAERTGGTYSTLKVQPAELEDSGVYFCASRPDGNTEAFFGQGTRLTVV.

The J gene is TRBJ1-1, the V gene TRBV4-1; a possible D gene is TRBD1 (6 bases). This CDR3 is built from 15 residues. The germline V gene has CDR1 MGHRA and CDR2 YSYEKL. The V end lost 0 bases, the J end lost 4 bases, and 12 bases lay between the germline ends. Written as DNA, the CDR3 is TGCGCCAGCAGCCAAGATCTACAGGGCCGCACTGAAGCTTTCTTT. Its protein is CASSQDLQGRTEAFF.

The chain links TRBV5-5 to TRBJ2-1; a weak D match, TRBD2 (6 bases). The germline CDR1 and CDR2 sequences are SGHKS and YYEKEE (reference sequence). Trimming left V 0 bases short and J 4 bases short, with 8 bases between. This CDR3 is 14 amino acids long. CDR3 protein: CASSLGSGYNEQFF. In nucleotides, the CDR3 is TGTGCCAGCAGCTTGGGTAGCGGTTACAATGAGCAGTTCTTC. Combining the CDR3 with reference TRBV5-5 and TRBJ2-1 gives the whole variable domain DAGVTQSPTHLIKTRGQQVTLRCSPISGHKSVSWYQQVLGQGPQFIFQYYEKEERGRGNFPDRFSARQFPNYSSELNVNALLLGDSALYLCASSLGSGYNEQFFGPGTRLTVL.

This chain links TRBV28 with TRBJ2-7; D is uncertain. This CDR3 contains 13 residues. Looked up from germline, CDR1 is MDHEN and CDR2 is SYDVKM. The V and J ends lost 2 bases and 0 bases respectively, with 5 bases between them. The CDR3 DNA reads as TGTGCCAGCAGTTTAGGGGTCTCCTACGAGCAGTACTTC. Translated: CASSLGVSYEQYF. Filled out from reference TRBV28 and TRBJ2-7, the complete variable domain reads DVKVTQSSRYLVKRTGEKVFLECVQDMDHENMFWYRQDPGLGLRLIYFSYDVKMKEKGDIPEGYSVSREKKERFSLILESASTNQTSMYLCASSLGVSYEQYFGPGTRLTVT.

A few counts support this clone. V gene TRBV7-9 combines with J gene TRBJ1-6; D is undetermined. This CDR3 comprises 14 residues. From germline, CDR1 is SEHNR and CDR2 FQNEAQ (reference sequence). V was cut by 6 bases and J by 6 bases, with 12 bases left in between. The DNA of the CDR3 is TGTGCCAGCAGTACCGGGGTGGGTAATTCACCCCTCCACTTT. It translates to CASSTGVGNSPLHF.

The rearrangement uses TRBV5-4 and TRBJ2-1; D remains ambiguous. Germline V gene data show CDR1 as SGHNT and CDR2 as YYREEE (reference sequence). The CDR3 consists of 12 residues. Trimming removed 3 bases from V and 7 bases from J, with 8 bases in between. CDR3 amino acids: CASSSGVNEQFF. In nucleotides, the CDR3 is TGTGCCAGCAGCTCCGGTGTAAATGAGCAGTTCTTC. Full variable domain (outside the CDR3, taken from reference TRBV5-4 and TRBJ2-1): ETGVTQSPTHLIKTRGQQVTLRCSSQSGHNTVSWYQQALGQGPQFIFQYYREEENGRGNFPPRFSGLQFPNYSSELNVNALELDDSALYLCASSSGVNEQFFGPGTRLTVL.